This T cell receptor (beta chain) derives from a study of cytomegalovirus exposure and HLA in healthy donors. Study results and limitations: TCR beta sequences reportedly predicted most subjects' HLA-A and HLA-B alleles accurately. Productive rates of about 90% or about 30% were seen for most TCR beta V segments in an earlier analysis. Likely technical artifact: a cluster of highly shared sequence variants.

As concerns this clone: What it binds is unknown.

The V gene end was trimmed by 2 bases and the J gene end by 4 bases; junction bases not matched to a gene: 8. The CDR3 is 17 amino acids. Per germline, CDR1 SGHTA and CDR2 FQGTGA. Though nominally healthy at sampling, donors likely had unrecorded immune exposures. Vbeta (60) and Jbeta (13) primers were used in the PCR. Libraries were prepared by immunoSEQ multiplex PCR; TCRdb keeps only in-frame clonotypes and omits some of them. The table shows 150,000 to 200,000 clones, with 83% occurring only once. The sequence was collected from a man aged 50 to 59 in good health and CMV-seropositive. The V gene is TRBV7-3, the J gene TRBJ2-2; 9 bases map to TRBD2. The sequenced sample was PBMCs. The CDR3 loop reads CASSLLPGLATTGELFF. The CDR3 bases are TGTGCCAGCAGCTTACTACCGGGACTAGCAACCACCGGGGAGCTGTTTTTT.